This T cell receptor beta chain was documented in a study of blood T cell repertoires in COVID-19. TCRdb's table, derived via immunoSEQ multiplex PCR, lists solely in-frame clones and lacks some. The sample consists of under 200,000 clones, about 88% of them appearing once. CDR1 and CDR2 (germline): ENHRY, SYGVKD. Germline trimming cut 3 bases from V and 7 bases from J; bases unmatched to any gene: 6. The CDR3 loop spans 14 amino acids. The sequencing input was peripheral blood. The rearrangement links TRBV10-3 to TRBJ1-1; 9 positions match TRBD1. This clonotype was obtained from a man between 18 and 29 years old with acute or convalescent COVID-19. The CDR3 loop is CAISELPGQGEAFF. DNA for the CDR3: TGTGCCATCAGTGAACTACCGGGACAGGGTGAAGCTTTCTTT.